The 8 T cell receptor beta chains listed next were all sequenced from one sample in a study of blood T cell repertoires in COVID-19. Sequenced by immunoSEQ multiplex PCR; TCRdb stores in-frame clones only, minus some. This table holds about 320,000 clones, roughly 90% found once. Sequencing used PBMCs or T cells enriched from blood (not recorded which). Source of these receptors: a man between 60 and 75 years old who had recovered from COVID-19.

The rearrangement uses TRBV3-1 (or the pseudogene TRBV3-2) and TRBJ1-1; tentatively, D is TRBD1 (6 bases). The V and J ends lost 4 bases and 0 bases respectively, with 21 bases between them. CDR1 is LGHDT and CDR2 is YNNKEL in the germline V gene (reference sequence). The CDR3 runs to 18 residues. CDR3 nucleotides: TGTGCCAGCAGCCCCCCGGCAGGGGTTGGGACCGTGAACACTGAAGCTTTCTTT. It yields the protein CASSPPAGVGTVNTEAFF.

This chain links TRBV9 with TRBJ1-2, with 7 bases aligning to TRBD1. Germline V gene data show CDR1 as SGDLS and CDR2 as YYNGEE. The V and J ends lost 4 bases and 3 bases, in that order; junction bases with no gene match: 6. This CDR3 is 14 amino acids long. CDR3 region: CASSSQTGDYGYTF. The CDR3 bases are TGTGCCAGCAGCTCACAAACAGGGGACTATGGCTACACCTTC.

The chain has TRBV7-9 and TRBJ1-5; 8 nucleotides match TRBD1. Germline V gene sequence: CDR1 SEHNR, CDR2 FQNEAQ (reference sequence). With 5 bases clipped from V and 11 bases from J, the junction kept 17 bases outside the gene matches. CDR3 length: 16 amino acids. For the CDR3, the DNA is TGTGCCAGCAGCGGGGGACGTGGGACAGGTGCTTTAGCCCAGCATTTT. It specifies CASSGGRGTGALAQHF. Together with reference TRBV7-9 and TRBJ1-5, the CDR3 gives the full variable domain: DTGVSQNPRHKITKRGQNVTFRCDPISEHNRLYWYRQTLGQGPEFLTYFQNEAQLEKSRLLSDRFSAERPKGSFSTLEIQRTEQGDSAMYLCASSGGRGTGALAQHFGDGTRLSIL.

CDR3 nucleotides: TGCGCCAGCAGCCAAGATACGTATTTTAGATCTCCGCGGACCTTC. Its translation: CASSQDTYFRSPRTF. The V and J genes are TRBV4-3 and TRBJ1-2; D not certain. Germline V gene data show CDR1 as LGHNA and CDR2 as YSLEER. Deletions cut 0 bases from V and 14 bases from J, with 22 bases between. CDR3 length equals 15 residues.

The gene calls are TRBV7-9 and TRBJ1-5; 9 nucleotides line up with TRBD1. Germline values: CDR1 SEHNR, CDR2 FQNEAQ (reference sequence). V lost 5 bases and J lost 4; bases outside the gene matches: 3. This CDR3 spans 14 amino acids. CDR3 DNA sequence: TGTGCCAGCAGCACCGGGACAGGGAATCAGCCCCAGCATTTT. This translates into CASSTGTGNQPQHF. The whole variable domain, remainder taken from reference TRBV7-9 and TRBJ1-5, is DTGVSQNPRHKITKRGQNVTFRCDPISEHNRLYWYRQTLGQGPEFLTYFQNEAQLEKSRLLSDRFSAERPKGSFSTLEIQRTEQGDSAMYLCASSTGTGNQPQHFGDGTRLSIL.

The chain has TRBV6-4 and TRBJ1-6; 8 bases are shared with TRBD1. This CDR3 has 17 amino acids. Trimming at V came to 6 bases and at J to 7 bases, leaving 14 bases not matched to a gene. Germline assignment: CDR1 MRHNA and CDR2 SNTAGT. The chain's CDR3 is CASSPLRDRGLNSPLHF. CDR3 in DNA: TGTGCCAGCAGCCCATTGCGAGACAGGGGATTGAATTCACCCCTCCACTTT.

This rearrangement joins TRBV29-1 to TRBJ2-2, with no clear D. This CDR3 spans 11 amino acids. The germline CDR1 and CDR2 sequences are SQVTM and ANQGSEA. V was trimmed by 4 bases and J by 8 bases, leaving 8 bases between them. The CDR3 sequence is CSVGVEGELFF. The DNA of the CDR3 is TGCAGCGTTGGGGTGGAGGGGGAGCTGTTTTTT.

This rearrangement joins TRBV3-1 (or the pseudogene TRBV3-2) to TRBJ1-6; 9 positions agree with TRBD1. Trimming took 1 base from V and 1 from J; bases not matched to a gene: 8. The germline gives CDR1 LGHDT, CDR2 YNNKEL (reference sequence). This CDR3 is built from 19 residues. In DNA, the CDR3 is TGTGCCAGCAGCCAAGGTGGACAGGGGCCGTTTTCCTATAATTCACCCCTCCACTTT. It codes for CASSQGGQGPFSYNSPLHF.